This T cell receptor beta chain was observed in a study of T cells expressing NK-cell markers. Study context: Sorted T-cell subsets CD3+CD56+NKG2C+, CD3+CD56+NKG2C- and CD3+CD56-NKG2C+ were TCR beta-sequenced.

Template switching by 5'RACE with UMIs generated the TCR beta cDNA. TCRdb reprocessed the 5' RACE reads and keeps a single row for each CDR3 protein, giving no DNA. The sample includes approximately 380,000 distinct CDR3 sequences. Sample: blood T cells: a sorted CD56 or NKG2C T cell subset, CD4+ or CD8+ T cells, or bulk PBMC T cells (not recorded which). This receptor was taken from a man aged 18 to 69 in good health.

The CDR3 loop reads CASSSLAGPFYNEQFF. The chain joins TRBV12-3 or TRBV12-4 to TRBJ2-1; the TRBD2 assignment by TCRdb is unverifiable without DNA. There are 16 residues in the CDR3.